The 30 T cell receptor beta chains presented below share a single source sample, sequenced in a study of patients and donors after allogeneic stem cell transplantation. TCRdb reprocessed the RT-PCR reads with MiXCR, giving one entry per CDR3 protein. This sample has some 880,000 distinct CDR3 sequences, with over 15% found just once. The sample taken for sequencing was blood, either unsorted or a sorted T cell fraction (not recorded which). Source of these receptors: a human donor who was either an allogeneic HSCT recipient or a stem cell or donor lymphocyte infusion donor (not recorded which). It is not recorded whose cells these are; they may come from a transplant donor.

A few counts support this clonotype. The rearrangement uses TRBV6-5 and TRBJ1-2; D is unclear. The CDR3 sequence is 13 residues long. Trimming cost V 2 bases and J 5 bases, with 9 bases left between them. CDR1 MNHEY and CDR2 SVGAGI come from the germline V gene. CDR3 nucleotides: TGTGCCAGCAGTTACGGTGGGGTATATGGCTACACCTTC. Translation gives CASSYGGVYGYTF.

This clonotype was counted at least ten times. This chain connects TRBV9 to TRBJ2-1; D call uncertain. This CDR3 is 13 amino acids long. V gave up 0 bases and J gave up 7 bases, with 8 bases separating them. CDR1 SGDLS and CDR2 YYNGEE come from the germline V gene. The CDR3 sequence: CASSVAEGNEQFF. Here the CDR3 DNA reads TGTGCCAGCAGCGTAGCCGAAGGGAATGAGCAGTTCTTC. Variable domain in full (rest from reference TRBV9 and TRBJ2-1): DSGVTQTPKHLITATGQRVTLRCSPRSGDLSVYWYQQSLDQGLQFLIQYYNGEERAKGNILERFSAQQFPDLHSELNLSSLELGDSALYFCASSVAEGNEQFFGPGTRLTVL.

V usage is TRBV4-1 and J usage is TRBJ2-4, with 9 nucleotides matching TRBD1. Germline loops: CDR1 MGHRA, CDR2 YSYEKL. CDR3 size: 17 residues. V lost 1 base and J lost 4; bases outside the gene matches: 8. The CDR3 DNA is TGCGCCAGCAGCCAAGTCCCCAGGACAGGGGCTAAAAACATTCAGTACTTC. The encoded protein is CASSQVPRTGAKNIQYF.

The chain uses TRBV12-3 or TRBV12-4 and TRBJ2-3, with 7 bases lining up with TRBD2. V gave up 1 base and J gave up 4 bases; unmatched junction bases: 5. This CDR3 is 15 amino acids long. The CDR3 spells CASSLGGGGADTQYF. The CDR3 nucleotides are TGTGCCAGCAGTTTAGGTGGGGGGGGTGCAGATACGCAGTATTTT.

There are a few counts of this clonotype. The rearrangement links TRBV7-6 to TRBJ1-6; no clear D. Trimming pared 2 bases from V and 0 bases from J, leaving 20 bases between. The CDR3 is made up of 20 amino acids. Per the germline V gene, CDR1 is SGHVS and CDR2 is FNYEAQ. The CDR3 nucleotides are TGTGCCAGCAGCTTAAATGGCCATGCCCCCAATAGCTCCTATAATTCACCCCTCCACTTT. Residues: CASSLNGHAPNSSYNSPLHF.

This clonotype came up once. This sequence joins TRBV10-3 and TRBJ1-3; D not certain. CDR1 ENHRY and CDR2 SYGVKD come from the germline V gene. The CDR3 is made up of 16 amino acids. Trimming took 3 bases from V and 4 from J, leaving 16 bases between them. As DNA, the CDR3 is TGTGCCATCAGTGATTTTTCCCCCGAAGCAGGAAACACCATATATTTT. Its protein product is CAISDFSPEAGNTIYF.

The chain joins TRBV29-1 to TRBJ2-7; 12 bases fit TRBD1. J lost 2 bases, V lost 5 bases, and 13 bases had no gene match. This CDR3 contains 17 residues. Germline V gives CDR1 SQVTM, CDR2 ANQGSEA. The CDR3 loop reads CSVLLGQGARKPYEQYF. The DNA for the CDR3 is TGCAGCGTTCTTCTGGGACAGGGGGCGCGAAAACCCTACGAGCAGTACTTC.

This clonotype came up once. This chain links TRBV5-1 with TRBJ2-7, with 9 bases that match TRBD1. CDR3 size: 15 residues. The V and J ends lost 1 base and 0 bases, in that order; junction bases with no gene match: 2. Germline CDR1 reads SGHRS; CDR2 reads YFSETQ. CDR3 in amino acids: CASSLTGGFSYEQYF. CDR3 coding DNA: TGCGCCAGCAGCTTGACAGGGGGCTTCTCCTACGAGCAGTACTTC.

The rearrangement joins TRBV9 to TRBJ2-2; 8 bases map to TRBD1. The germline V gene has CDR1 SGDLS and CDR2 YYNGEE. V was clipped by 2 bases and J by 3 bases; unmatched bases: 9. CDR3 length: 17 amino acids. The CDR3 region has the DNA TGTGCCAGCAGCGTTTACCCGACAGGGGCCGACACCGGGGAGCTGTTTTTT. Translated: CASSVYPTGADTGELFF.

The count of this clonotype is one. V gene TRBV9 combines with J gene TRBJ1-2; D might be TRBD1 (5 bases). Trimming took 2 bases from V and 3 from J, leaving 11 bases between them. The CDR3 spans 14 residues. CDR1 and CDR2 (germline): SGDLS, YYNGEE. In nucleotides, the CDR3 is TGTGCCAGCAGCGTTAGAATGGGGGACTATGGCTACACCTTC. Its translation: CASSVRMGDYGYTF.

The V call is TRBV4-3, the J call TRBJ1-1; TRBD1 matches 7 bases. Germline V gene sequence: CDR1 LGHNA, CDR2 YSLEER. The V gene end was trimmed by 5 bases and the J gene end by 0 bases; junction bases not matched to a gene: 9. The CDR3 loop spans 16 amino acids. CDR3 region: CASSKGALMMNTEAFF. The CDR3 DNA is TGCGCCAGCAGCAAGGGGGCTCTGATGATGAACACTGAAGCTTTCTTT.

In this sample, this clonotype turned up many times. The gene calls are TRBV20-1 and TRBJ2-1, with TRBD2 matching over 10 bases. The germline gives CDR1 DFQATT, CDR2 SNEGSKA (reference sequence). This CDR3 contains 17 residues. The V gene end was trimmed by 6 bases and the J gene end by 0 bases; junction bases not matched to a gene: 11. In DNA form, the CDR3 reads TGCAGTGCCCTCGGTGGTAGCGGGGGGAGCTCCTACAATGAGCAGTTCTTC. This sequence encodes CSALGGSGGSSYNEQFF.

This clonotype was seen only a few times. The chain employs TRBV4-3 and TRBJ2-3; 10 bases are shared with TRBD2. CDR3 length equals 18 residues. Trimming at V came to 3 bases and at J to 5 bases, leaving 14 bases not matched to a gene. The germline V gene encodes CDR1 LGHNA and CDR2 YSLEER. The CDR3 coding sequence is TGCGCCAGCAGCCAGCATGTCGAGCGGGGGGGTTGGATAGATACGCAGTATTTT. Protein: CASSQHVERGGWIDTQYF.

This clonotype was seen more than once but under ten times. The V call is TRBV29-1, the J call TRBJ2-2; the D is unclear. Trimming left V 7 bases short and J 7 bases short, with 19 bases between. Germline V gene data show CDR1 as SQVTM and CDR2 as ANQGSEA. This CDR3 spans 14 amino acids. The CDR3 sequence is CSAKPHVSNGELFF. The CDR3 DNA sequence: TGCAGCGCCAAGCCTCATGTTAGTAACGGGGAGCTGTTTTTT.

This clonotype was counted between two and nine times. V usage is TRBV20-1 and J usage is TRBJ1-2; D gene unclear. Germline V gene data show CDR1 as DFQATT and CDR2 as SNEGSKA (reference sequence). The CDR3 length is 11 residues. With 8 bases removed from V and 8 bases from J, the gap between germline ends came to 15 bases. CDR3 nucleotide sequence: TGCAGTTCCACCCCGCCGGGGGGCTACACCTTC. It specifies CSSTPPGGYTF.

This rearrangement joins TRBV20-1 to TRBJ2-4; TRBD1 agrees at 8 bases. With 6 bases clipped from V and 9 bases from J, the junction kept 13 bases outside the gene matches. This CDR3 region has 14 residues. CDR1 DFQATT and CDR2 SNEGSKA come from the germline V gene (reference sequence). The CDR3 protein is CSAPHRGESSIQYF. CDR3 nucleotides: TGCAGTGCCCCGCACAGGGGGGAATCATCCATTCAGTACTTC.

This clonotype was counted ten times or more. The chain carries TRBV20-1 and TRBJ2-1, with a weak D call TRBD2 (6 bases). Germline-derived CDR1 and CDR2 are DFQATT and SNEGSKA (reference sequence). V lost 3 bases and J 0 bases, leaving 12 bases between the germline ends. The CDR3 totals 15 residues. The CDR3, as DNA: TGCAGTGCTAGGGGCGGGGTTAGCTCCTACAATGAGCAGTTCTTC. This gives the protein CSARGGVSSYNEQFF.

The table lists this clonotype with a few counts. The chain links TRBV4-1 to TRBJ1-1; D ambiguous. V lost 2 bases to trimming and J lost 2 bases, with 9 bases between them. The CDR3 totals 14 residues. CDR1 is MGHRA, CDR2 YSYEKL, per germline. The CDR3 spells CASSQPTTNTEAFF. CDR3 DNA sequence: TGCGCCAGCAGCCAACCCACGACCAACACTGAAGCTTTCTTT.

The gene calls are TRBV12-3 or TRBV12-4 and TRBJ1-4; no clear D gene. This CDR3 spans 11 amino acids. V lost 4 bases, J lost 8 bases, and 5 bases lay in between. CDR3 amino acids: CASSSREKLFF. In DNA, the CDR3 is TGTGCCAGCAGTTCACGGGAAAAACTGTTTTTT.

This clonotype was seen ten or more times. The chain recombines TRBV5-1 with TRBJ2-5; no definite D call. The V end was cut by 2 bases, the J end by 5 bases, with 16 bases between. CDR3 length equals 15 residues. Germline lookup yields CDR1 SGHRS and CDR2 YFSETQ. DNA of the CDR3: TGCGCCAGCAGCTTTGACGGAGTGCGAGTGGAGACCCAGTACTTC. Encoded protein: CASSFDGVRVETQYF.

This sequence joins TRBV12-3 or TRBV12-4 and TRBJ2-7; D possibly matches TRBD1 or TRBD2 (7 bases each). V lost 6 bases, J lost 2 bases, and 14 bases lay in between. This CDR3 region has 14 residues. The CDR3 here is CASSFRGGAYEQYF. The CDR3, as DNA: TGTGCCAGCAGCTTCAGGGGGGGGGCCTACGAGCAGTACTTC.

The chain is built from TRBV12-3 or TRBV12-4 and TRBJ2-7; 9 bases are shared with TRBD2. The CDR3 runs 12 residues. Germline trimming cut 4 bases from V and 6 bases from J; bases unmatched to any gene: 1. CDR3 DNA: TGTGCCAGCAGTTCTAGCGGGATCGAGCAGTACTTC. Amino acids: CASSSSGIEQYF.

This chain connects TRBV12-3 or TRBV12-4 to TRBJ1-4; possibly TRBD1 for D (5 bases). This CDR3 is 14 amino acids long. The ends were cut back, 4 bases at V and 8 bases at J, with 14 bases in the middle. CDR3 region: CASSSVRGGEKLFF. The CDR3 DNA reads as TGTGCCAGCAGTTCCGTGCGGGGGGGGGAAAAACTGTTTTTT.

This clonotype was seen repeatedly, ten times or more. This chain links TRBV20-1 with TRBJ2-7; D gene uncertain. V lost 5 bases and J 3 bases, leaving 11 bases between the germline ends. The germline V gene encodes CDR1 DFQATT and CDR2 SNEGSKA (reference sequence). The CDR3 consists of 12 residues. CDR3 loop: CSALVGYYEQYF. In DNA form, the CDR3 reads TGCAGTGCTCTAGTAGGGTACTACGAGCAGTACTTC.

This clonotype has just a few counts. The genes are TRBV27 and TRBJ2-7; D may be TRBD2 (6 bases). The germline CDR1 and CDR2 sequences are MNHEY and SMNVEV (reference sequence). V was pared by 3 bases and J by 3 bases, with 15 bases between. CDR3 length: 15 residues. CDR3 in DNA: TGTGCCAGCAGTTTTGGAGGGTTAGGGGTCTACGAGCAGTACTTC. Protein product: CASSFGGLGVYEQYF.

The table lists this clonotype with a few counts. The gene calls are TRBV12-3 or TRBV12-4 and TRBJ2-7; 7 bases are shared with TRBD1. CDR3 length: 15 residues. With 6 bases clipped from V and 5 bases from J, the junction kept 13 bases outside the gene matches. The CDR3 here is CASSRRQGVGHEQYF. CDR3 coding DNA: TGTGCCAGCAGCCGAAGACAGGGAGTAGGCCACGAGCAGTACTTC.

This clonotype was counted a few times. The V gene is TRBV9, the J gene TRBJ1-6, with D tentatively TRBD1 (5 bases). The CDR3 loop spans 14 amino acids. In germline, CDR1 is SGDLS, CDR2 YYNGEE. Trimming cost V 0 bases and J 4 bases, with 5 bases left between them. The CDR3 region is CASSVGGYNSPLHF. CDR3 DNA: TGTGCCAGCAGCGTAGGGGGGTATAATTCACCCCTCCACTTT.

The chain carries TRBV12-3 or TRBV12-4 and TRBJ2-7; no clear D. V was pared by 7 bases and J by 3 bases, with 13 bases between. The CDR3 totals 13 residues. CDR3 DNA: TGTGCCAGCACCTACTCAGCGAGCTACGAGCAGTACTTC. Translating it yields CASTYSASYEQYF.

This clonotype turned up a few times. This chain uses TRBV20-1 with TRBJ2-1, with 9 bases lining up with TRBD1. Trimming at V came to 4 bases and at J to 8 bases, leaving 3 bases not matched to a gene. The CDR3 totals 12 residues. Per the germline V gene, CDR1 is DFQATT and CDR2 is SNEGSKA (reference sequence). The CDR3 is CSATGTGHEQFF. The CDR3 nucleotides are TGCAGTGCTACCGGGACAGGGCATGAGCAGTTCTTC.

This clonotype appeared a few times. The chain combines TRBV10-3 with TRBJ2-6; TRBD1 aligns across 10 bases. This CDR3 is built from 17 residues. CDR1 is ENHRY and CDR2 is SYGVKD in the germline V gene. V trimming: 2 bases; J trimming: 0 bases; junction bases outside the gene matches: 1. The CDR3 protein is CAISEGTGASGANVLTF. In DNA, the CDR3 is TGTGCCATCAGTGAGGGGACAGGGGCCTCTGGGGCCAACGTCCTGACTTTC.